The sequence of this T cell receptor beta chain was determined in a study of shared clonotypes between healthy human individuals. Points from the study as a whole: Rarefaction exposed incomplete sorted-subset sequencing despite large depth. Of the naive CD4 clonotypes, approximately 5% were shared across a handful of donors.

The CDR3 runs to 12 residues. Germline V gives CDR1 SGDLS, CDR2 YYNGEE. With 0 bases removed from V and 6 bases from J, the gap between germline ends came to 3 bases. With regard to this clone: Its antigen remains unidentified. This sample includes further DNA sequences coding for the same CDR3.

The method was immunoSEQ multiplex PCR; TCRdb's version includes in-frame clones alone and lacks a portion of them. The sample contains about 580,000 clones, more than 95% of which appear only once. Terminally differentiated effector memory CD45RA+ cells were left out of the naive CD8 fraction, which was CD45RO-negative and positively selected for CCR7. This sequence joins TRBV9 and TRBJ2-2, with D unclear. The sequence came from a young man in good health. Sequencing was performed on naive CD8+ T cells sorted from blood. The CDR3 loop is CASSVVAGELFF. In DNA, the CDR3 is TGTGCCAGCAGCGTAGTAGCCGGGGAGCTGTTTTTT.